These 23 T cell receptor beta chains were sequenced from one sample in a study of vaccination and CD4 T cells after COVID-19. Cultured CD4+ T cell DNA was sequenced using the Oncomine TCR Beta short-read assay. TCRdb recomputed calls from the PCR reads with MiXCR, one row per CDR3 protein. The profile covers 8,400 or so distinct CDR3 sequences, with more than 65% appearing a single time and 35% to 45% taken by the ten largest. Treatment noted: approximately 11-day PBMC culture with coronavirus spike peptide pools or control peptides (ViraFEST assay). The antigens for these receptors are not known. The specimen was CD4+ T cells from blood, cultured in vitro. These TCRs come from a human donor who had recovered from COVID-19.

This clonotype came up a few times. The V gene is TRBV20-1, the J gene TRBJ1-6; a weak D match, TRBD1 (6 bases). The CDR3 totals 14 residues. Germline values: CDR1 DFQATT, CDR2 SNEGSKA (reference sequence). V was trimmed by 2 bases and J by 8 bases, leaving 13 bases between them. The chain's CDR3 is CSARMGGSDSPLHF. As DNA, the CDR3 is TGCAGTGCTAGAATGGGGGGCTCGGATTCACCCCTCCACTTT.

This clonotype was picked up a small number of times. The V and J genes are TRBV20-1 and TRBJ2-5; 10 nucleotides align to TRBD2. Germline CDR1 and CDR2: DFQATT and SNEGSKA (reference sequence). V shed 6 bases and J 5 bases; nucleotides not matched to a gene: 15. The CDR3 totals 16 residues. The CDR3 region is CSARKGAGGPAETQYF. The CDR3 DNA sequence: TGCAGTGCCAGAAAAGGAGCGGGGGGGCCTGCGGAGACCCAGTACTTC.

CDR3: CASSRTVAESSYNEQFF. The CDR3 nucleotides are TGTGCCAGCAGCCGGACCGTAGCGGAAAGCTCCTACAATGAGCAGTTCTTC. This chain links TRBV27 with TRBJ2-1; TRBD2 is a possible D gene (6 bases). V gave up 6 bases and J gave up 0 bases, with 18 bases separating them. This CDR3 has 17 amino acids. In germline, CDR1 is MNHEY, CDR2 SMNVEV (reference sequence).

This clonotype was observed a handful of times. This chain uses TRBV27 with TRBJ1-2; tentative D call: TRBD1 (5 bases). V lost 6 bases, J lost 3 bases, and 14 bases lay in between. CDR3 size: 14 residues. Germline V CDR1 and CDR2: MNHEY, SMNVEV (reference sequence). The CDR3 here is CASRLPGGDYGYTF. The CDR3 DNA reads TGTGCCAGCAGGCTCCCCGGGGGGGACTATGGCTACACCTTC.

This clonotype has a handful of counts. The CDR3 DNA is TGCAGTGCTATAGCCGCGGGAAGGCTTGATCAGCCCCAGCATTTT. This sequence encodes CSAIAAGRLDQPQHF. The V gene is TRBV20-1, the J gene TRBJ1-5; no clear D gene. The CDR3 has 15 amino acids. From germline, CDR1 is DFQATT and CDR2 SNEGSKA (reference sequence). Trimming took off 4 bases at V and 5 bases at J, with 18 bases between the two ends.

This rearrangement joins TRBV12-3 or TRBV12-4 to TRBJ1-1; D gene ambiguous. This CDR3 spans 14 amino acids. V gave up 2 bases and J gave up 0 bases, with 7 bases separating them. CDR3 sequence (DNA): TGTGCCAGCAGTTTACGAAACGTGAACACTGAAGCTTTCTTT. Amino acids: CASSLRNVNTEAFF.

This rearrangement joins TRBV4-1 to TRBJ1-2; no definite D call. V dropped 4 bases and J dropped 7 bases, with 16 bases sitting between them. The CDR3 extends over 14 amino acids. Germline V gene lookup returns CDR1 MGHRA and CDR2 YSYEKL. The CDR3 protein is CASSRPGSSSGYTF. Written as DNA, the CDR3 is TGCGCCAGCAGCCGACCCGGGAGTAGTAGTGGCTACACCTTC.

The rearrangement joins TRBV6-2 or TRBV6-3 to TRBJ1-2; maybe TRBD1 (5 bases). Trimming took 3 bases from V and 4 from J, leaving 12 bases between them. CDR3 size: 14 residues. CDR1 is MNHEY, CDR2 SVGEGT, per germline. The CDR3 is CASSYPGLIYGYTF. In nucleotides, the CDR3 is TGTGCCAGCAGTTATCCGGGACTCATCTATGGCTACACCTTC.

This clonotype occurred a few times. The V gene is TRBV27, the J gene TRBJ2-3, with D possibly TRBD2 on 6 matching bases. The germline V gene encodes CDR1 MNHEY and CDR2 SMNVEV (reference sequence). This CDR3 contains 15 residues. Trimming removed 5 bases from V and 2 bases from J, with 14 bases in between. The CDR3 loop is CASSPFPGVTDTQYF. Here the CDR3 DNA reads TGTGCCAGCAGTCCGTTCCCGGGGGTCACAGATACGCAGTATTTT.

V is TRBV24-1 and J is TRBJ2-7; 8 bases agree with TRBD1. With V trimmed by 3 bases and J by 7 bases, 7 bases remained unmatched. This CDR3 region has 14 residues. In germline, CDR1 is KGHDR, CDR2 SFDVKD. The CDR3 DNA reads as TGTGCCACCAGTGATGTGGACAGGGCGGGAGAGCAGTACTTC. Its translation is CATSDVDRAGEQYF.

CDR3 DNA sequence: TGTGCCAGCAGTCAACAAAACCACGGGGCTTATTCACCCCTCCACTTT. Translation gives CASSQQNHGAYSPLHF. The chain combines TRBV28 with TRBJ1-6; tentatively, D is TRBD1 (5 bases). CDR3 length: 16 residues. Trimming left V 5 bases short and J 8 bases short, with 19 bases between. Germline assignment: CDR1 MDHEN and CDR2 SYDVKM. Drawing the rest from reference TRBV28 and TRBJ1-6, the complete variable domain is DVKVTQSSRYLVKRTGEKVFLECVQDMDHENMFWYRQDPGLGLRLIYFSYDVKMKEKGDIPEGYSVSREKKERFSLILESASTNQTSMYLCASSQQNHGAYSPLHFGNGTRLTVT.

The gene calls are TRBV20-1 and TRBJ1-2; possible D gene TRBD1, 6 bases. Trimming took off 3 bases at V and 6 bases at J, with 14 bases between the two ends. CDR1 and CDR2 (germline): DFQATT, SNEGSKA (reference sequence). CDR3 length: 13 residues. The CDR3 nucleotides are TGCAGTGCTAGTTACGGGACACGACATGGCTACACCTTC. This encodes CSASYGTRHGYTF.

This clonotype appeared a few times. The gene calls are TRBV11-3 and TRBJ1-1; D is unclear. The CDR3 sequence is 11 residues long. Germline lookup yields CDR1 SGHNT and CDR2 YENEEA. V shed 0 bases and J shed 4 bases, with 0 bases lying between them. In DNA, the CDR3 is TGTGCCAGCAGCTTAGACACTGAAGCTTTCTTT. It encodes CASSLDTEAFF.

The chain recombines TRBV23-1 with TRBJ2-7, with D hard to call. TRBV23-1 counts as an open reading frame of uncertain function. The CDR3 has 16 amino acids. Between the trimmed V and J ends, which lost 6 bases and 0 bases, there was a span of 18 bases. CDR3 DNA sequence: TGCGCCAGCAGCCGACCTAGGCCCCCTAGCTCCTACGAGCAGTACTTC. Its protein product is CASSRPRPPSSYEQYF.

The rearrangement uses TRBV6-2 or TRBV6-3 and TRBJ1-5, with D tentatively TRBD1 (5 bases). Germline V gene lookup returns CDR1 MNHEY and CDR2 SVGEGT. The CDR3 is 16 residues long. The germline V and J ends were trimmed by 6 bases and 1 base, with 16 bases remaining between them. As DNA, the CDR3 is TGTGCCAGCAGCGGTTGGGGCAGGACGAGCAATCAGCCCCAGCATTTT. It codes for CASSGWGRTSNQPQHF.

This clonotype was counted between two and nine times. This CDR3 reads CASSTGGLQETQYF. DNA for the CDR3: TGTGCCAGCAGCACCGGCGGGTTACAAGAGACCCAGTACTTC. The J gene is TRBJ2-5, the V gene TRBV7-7; D is perhaps TRBD2 (5 bases). This CDR3 spans 14 amino acids. Trimming removed 5 bases at V and 2 bases at J, with 12 bases between. The germline V gene has CDR1 SSHAT and CDR2 FNYEAQ (reference sequence). The full variable domain, with the rest looked up from reference TRBV7-7 and TRBJ2-5, is GAGVSQSPRYKVTKRGQDVTLRCDPISSHATLYWYQQALGQGPEFLTYFNYEAQPDKSGLPSDRFSAERPEGSISTLTIQRTEQRDSAMYRCASSTGGLQETQYFGPGTRLLVL.

This clonotype was seen a few times. As DNA, the CDR3 is TGTGCCAGCTCGATCGGGACACAGTATCAGCCCCAGCATTTT. This sequence encodes CASSIGTQYQPQHF. The chain links TRBV18 to TRBJ1-5; D perhaps matches TRBD1 (6 bases). Per the germline V gene, CDR1 is KGHSH and CDR2 is LQKENI. The V end lost 6 bases, the J end lost 5 bases, and 14 bases lay between the germline ends. The CDR3 contains 14 residues.

The J gene is TRBJ2-3, the V gene TRBV6-5, with 10 positions matching TRBD2. CDR3 length: 16 residues. The V gene end was trimmed by 4 bases and the J gene end by 6 bases; junction bases not matched to a gene: 10. Germline V lookup: CDR1 MNHEY, CDR2 SVGAGI. In DNA form, the CDR3 reads TGTGCCAGCAGTTCCCCCCTAGCGGGGGAACAGGATACGCAGTATTTT. Translated: CASSSPLAGEQDTQYF.

The CDR3 here is CAWSLTDSLSTF. CDR3 sequence (DNA): TGTGCCTGGAGTCTAACCGACAGCCTTTCTACCTTC. This chain joins TRBV30 and TRBJ1-2, with D possibly being TRBD1 (5 bases). Germline lookup yields CDR1 GTSNPN and CDR2 SVGIG (reference sequence). V lost 2 bases and J lost 14, with 18 bases in between. This CDR3 spans 12 amino acids.

The rearrangement joins TRBV20-1 to TRBJ2-3; D unresolved. The CDR3 contains 15 residues. The V gene's germline CDR1 is DFQATT and CDR2 SNEGSKA (reference sequence). V lost 1 base and J 0 bases, leaving 11 bases between the germline ends. DNA of the CDR3: TGCAGTGCTAGAGCCATCGCGCAAAGCACAGATACGCAGTATTTT. Protein product: CSARAIAQSTDTQYF.

This clonotype was detected only a few times. The chain is built from TRBV20-1 and TRBJ2-5, with TRBD2 matching over 7 bases. This CDR3 is built from 15 residues. Trimming took 1 base from V and 5 from J; bases not matched to a gene: 10. The germline V gene has CDR1 DFQATT and CDR2 SNEGSKA (reference sequence). The CDR3 reads CSARARWGGSETQYF. DNA of the CDR3: TGCAGTGCTAGAGCTCGATGGGGCGGGAGTGAGACCCAGTACTTC.

The chain couples TRBV6-2 or TRBV6-3 to TRBJ1-3; no definite D call. Germline-derived CDR1 and CDR2 are MNHEY and SVGEGT. The CDR3 runs 15 residues. Trimming pared 0 bases from V and 0 bases from J, leaving 6 bases between. The CDR3 sequence is CASSYSAISGNTIYF. CDR3 nucleotide sequence: TGTGCCAGCAGTTACTCAGCGATCTCTGGAAACACCATATATTTT.

This sequence joins TRBV20-1 and TRBJ1-1; D is possibly TRBD1 (6 bases). Trimming stripped 4 bases from V and 5 bases from J, with 14 bases between. The V gene's germline CDR1 is DFQATT and CDR2 SNEGSKA (reference sequence). This CDR3 is 13 amino acids long. CDR3 region: CSATLQGGTEAFF. CDR3 DNA sequence: TGCAGTGCTACCCTACAGGGTGGAACTGAAGCTTTCTTT.